This is a list of T cell receptor beta chains from one sample in a study of OX40 agonist ivuxolimab in advanced cancers. Some clones are missing from TCRdb's copy, which holds only in-frame ones; the method was immunoSEQ multiplex PCR. The sample yields more than 12,000 clones, 80% seen once. The sequencing here drew on CD4+ or CD8+ T cells sorted from blood, taken in a trial of the OX40 agonist ivuxolimab. The receptors were sampled from an adult with an advanced solid tumor such as melanoma, head and neck, liver or kidney cancer. Both conserved end residues are part of each CDR3. A D gene is named only where the DNA matches it firmly. Rows give clone size only sometimes, using once, few, many, or a class for an expanded clone.

j_call,clone_size,v_call,d_call,cdr3_aa,cdr3_nt
TRBJ1-2,-,TRBV4-2,-,CASSQQLTGSYGYTF,TGTGCCAGCAGCCAGCAGTTGACAGGCAGCTATGGCTACACCTTC
TRBJ2-5,-,TRBV27,-,CASSSLTSRGPETQYF,TGTGCCAGCAGTAGTTTGACCTCCCGGGGGCCGGAGACCCAGTACTTC
TRBJ1-2,-,TRBV2,TRBD1,CASRSYGQGIGYTF,TGTGCCAGTAGATCTTACGGACAGGGAATTGGCTACACCTTC
TRBJ2-6,-,TRBV4-3,-,CASSQELSSGANVLTF,TGCGCCAGCAGCCAAGAACTGAGCTCTGGGGCCAACGTCCTGACTTTC
TRBJ2-1,-,TRBV4-2,-,CASSLSAGPDEQFF,TGTGCCAGCAGCTTGAGTGCGGGTCCGGATGAGCAGTTCTTC
TRBJ1-5,-,TRBV7-8,-,CASSNQGKEGNQPQHF,TGTGCCAGCAGCAACCAAGGGAAGGAAGGCAATCAGCCCCAGCATTTT
TRBJ2-3,once,TRBV7-3,-,CASRRGEASTDTQYF,TGTGCCAGCAGACGCGGCGAGGCCAGCACAGATACGCAGTATTTT
TRBJ2-7,-,TRBV19,TRBD1,CASSNRKYRGPVEQYF,TGTGCCAGTAGTAACCGAAAGTACAGGGGGCCTGTCGAGCAGTACTTC
TRBJ2-1,-,TRBV6-5,-,CASSYTLNNEQFF,TGTGCCAGCAGTTACACCCTGAACAATGAGCAGTTCTTC
TRBJ2-7,-,TRBV6-5,TRBD2,CASSYKAGGLEQYF,TGTGCCAGCAGTTACAAAGCGGGAGGCCTCGAGCAGTACTTC
TRBJ2-1,-,TRBV7-8,TRBD2,CASSAPSGRNPSSYNEQFF,TGTGCCAGCAGCGCCCCTAGCGGGAGGAACCCCAGCTCCTACAATGAGCAGTTCTTC
TRBJ2-3,-,TRBV9,-,CASSEGGTDTQYF,TGTGCCAGCAGCGAAGGGGGCACAGATACGCAGTATTTT
TRBJ1-5,-,TRBV7-8,-,CASSSRTDQGPQHF,TGTGCCAGCAGCTCCCGGACAGACCAGGGGCCCCAGCATTTT
TRBJ2-1,-,TRBV9,TRBD2,CASTRAGAYNEQFF,TGTGCCAGCACCCGAGCGGGGGCCTACAATGAGCAGTTCTTC
TRBJ2-2,-,TRBV10-1,TRBD2,CASSGRAGELFF,TGCGCCAGTAGCGGGAGGGCCGGGGAGCTGTTTTTT
TRBJ2-7,-,TRBV6-5,TRBD1,CASSTLPGQTYEQYF,TGTGCCAGCAGTACGCTACCGGGACAGACCTACGAGCAGTACTTC
TRBJ2-7,few,TRBV27,TRBD2,CASSLRGLAGDEQYF,TGTGCCAGCAGTTTACGAGGACTAGCGGGGGACGAGCAGTACTTC
TRBJ2-7,-,TRBV9,-,CASSVEAGRAYEQYF,TGTGCCAGCAGCGTAGAGGCTGGCCGGGCCTACGAGCAGTACTTC
TRBJ2-7,-,TRBV4-2,TRBD1,CASSQGEGTGSYEQYF,TGTGCCAGCAGCCAAGGGGAAGGGACAGGGTCCTACGAGCAGTACTTC
TRBJ1-1,-,TRBV10-3,-,CAISERANTEAFF,TGTGCCATCAGTGAAAGGGCGAACACTGAAGCTTTCTTT
TRBJ1-4,medium-sized,TRBV5-5,-,CASSIARNEKLFF,TGTGCCAGCAGCATAGCCCGGAATGAAAAACTGTTTTTT
TRBJ2-1,-,TRBV6-6,-,CASTAGGPAYNEQFF,TGTGCCAGCACCGCAGGCGGGCCCGCTTACAATGAGCAGTTCTTC
TRBJ2-1,-,TRBV7-9,TRBD2,CASSPWGGPSTDEQFF,TGTGCCAGCAGCCCCTGGGGAGGGCCCTCCACGGATGAGCAGTTCTTC
TRBJ2-7,-,TRBV28,TRBD1,CASSLGTGAYEQYF,TGTGCCAGCAGTTTGGGGACAGGGGCCTACGAGCAGTACTTC
TRBJ2-7,-,TRBV9,-,CASSARAAPYEQYF,TGTGCCAGCAGCGCGCGAGCGGCCCCCTACGAGCAGTACTTC
TRBJ1-2,-,TRBV7-9,-,CASSLGGNYGYTF,TGTGCCAGCAGCTTAGGAGGAAACTATGGCTACACCTTC
TRBJ2-1,-,TRBV9,TRBD2,CASSVPFSGGHNEQFF,TGTGCCAGCAGCGTCCCCTTTTCGGGAGGTCACAATGAGCAGTTCTTC
TRBJ2-2,-,TRBV5-1,-,CASSPGNGELFF,TGCGCCAGCAGCCCCGGTAACGGGGAGCTGTTTTTT
TRBJ2-1,-,TRBV28,-,CASTIARVHNEQFF,TGTGCCAGCACGATAGCTCGAGTCCACAATGAGCAGTTCTTC
TRBJ2-2,-,TRBV9,-,CASSDLTYTGELFF,TGTGCCAGCAGCGACCTGACATACACCGGGGAGCTGTTTTTT
TRBJ2-7,-,TRBV4-1,-,CASSQERRDEQYF,TGCGCCAGCAGCCAAGAACGGAGGGACGAGCAGTACTTC
TRBJ2-7,-,TRBV4-3,-,CASSQQRIGSYERYF,TGCGCCAGCAGCCAACAAAGGATTGGCTCCTACGAGCGGTACTTC
TRBJ2-1,-,TRBV6-5,TRBD2,CASSRREAYNEQFF,TGTGCCAGCAGTCGGCGGGAGGCCTACAATGAGCAGTTCTTC
TRBJ1-1,-,TRBV9,-,CASTKGVTNTEAFF,TGTGCCAGCACAAAAGGAGTGACGAACACTGAAGCTTTCTTT
TRBJ2-1,-,TRBV6-1,TRBD2,CASSDETSGYNEQFF,TGTGCCAGCAGTGACGAGACTAGCGGGTACAATGAGCAGTTCTTC
TRBJ2-1,-,TRBV11-3,TRBD2,CASSLALTSGTNNEQFF,TGTGCCAGCAGCTTAGCCCTGACTAGCGGGACTAACAATGAGCAGTTCTTC
TRBJ2-3,-,TRBV5-6,-,CASSWGTAGTQYF,TGTGCCAGCAGCTGGGGGACGGCGGGTACGCAGTATTTT
TRBJ2-1,few,TRBV19,TRBD2,CASSPASGPYNEQFF,TGTGCCAGTTCCCCCGCTAGCGGACCATACAATGAGCAGTTCTTC
TRBJ2-7,medium-sized,TRBV11-2,-,CASSLDSGYTGEQYF,TGTGCCAGCAGCTTAGACAGCGGTTATACGGGCGAGCAGTACTTC
TRBJ2-1,-,TRBV9,-,CASSVAEGYNEQFF,TGTGCCAGCAGCGTAGCGGAGGGTTACAATGAGCAGTTCTTC
TRBJ2-7,-,TRBV28,-,CASSPIGRSLRQYF,TGTGCCAGCAGCCCTATAGGAAGGTCCCTGCGGCAGTACTTC
TRBJ2-7,-,TRBV4-3,TRBD1,CASSPATGRYEQYF,TGCGCCAGCAGCCCCGCGACAGGGCGCTACGAGCAGTACTTC
TRBJ2-1,-,TRBV28,-,CASSLWTSSYNEQFF,TGTGCCAGCAGTTTGTGGACCTCATCCTACAATGAGCAGTTCTTC
TRBJ2-7,-,TRBV6-5,-,CASSYGQGSYEQYF,TGTGCCAGCAGTTACGGTCAGGGTAGTTACGAGCAGTACTTC
TRBJ2-1,-,TRBV7-3,-,CASSFGGRGGTPYNEQFF,TGTGCCAGCAGCTTCGGCGGTCGGGGCGGGACACCATACAATGAGCAGTTCTTC
TRBJ2-1,-,TRBV19,TRBD2,CASSLTSGRAFPEQFF,TGTGCCAGTAGTCTGACTAGCGGGAGGGCCTTTCCTGAGCAGTTCTTC
TRBJ1-1,-,TRBV2,-,CASSWRGSVNTEAFF,TGTGCCAGCAGCTGGCGGGGCAGCGTGAACACTGAAGCTTTCTTT
TRBJ2-7,-,TRBV5-3,-,CARREPIMTGPAPYEQYF,TGTGCCAGAAGGGAACCGATTATGACCGGGCCAGCTCCTTACGAGCAGTACTTC
TRBJ1-1,once,TRBV6-1,-,CASSEVSWAEAFF,TGTGCCAGCAGTGAGGTCTCGTGGGCTGAAGCTTTCTTT
TRBJ2-1,-,TRBV6-6,-,CAITPGRSSYNEQFF,TGTGCCATCACCCCGGGACGAAGCTCCTACAATGAGCAGTTCTTC
TRBJ2-7,-,TRBV7-3,-,CASSFGGTSEQYF,TGTGCCAGCAGCTTCGGCGGGACAAGCGAGCAGTACTTC
TRBJ1-4,-,TRBV7-2,-,CASSSDRANEKLFF,TGTGCCAGCAGCTCTGACAGAGCTAATGAAAAACTGTTTTTT